These T cell receptor beta chains were read from a single sample in a study of blood T cell repertoires in COVID-19. Assay: immunoSEQ multiplex PCR; the TCRdb copy retains only in-frame clones and omits some. The sample has about 200,000 clones, approximately 79% seen once. Source material: peripheral blood. The receptors were sampled from a human donor in a cohort sampled during active COVID-19. The conserved cysteine and the conserved F or W are not part of the CDR3 here. D genes are given only for firm matches. For some rows the clone size is stated as once, few or many, or as a class when expanded; others skip it.

TRBV18	.	.	ASSPEQNTEAF
TRBV10-3	few	.	AISERDEKLF
TRBV9	.	TRBD1	ASSPQGEFGTEAF
TRBV7-9	once	TRBD1	ASSLGGWTGGNSNQPQH
TRBV24-1	once	.	ATSPGSPNYGYT
TRBV29-1	.	TRBD1	SALGQGARGYT
TRBV27	.	.	ASSLGGGWGEQY
TRBV5-5	.	.	ASSTDNTGELF
TRBV30	.	.	AWSNKDFYGYT
TRBV6-2/TRBV6-3	.	.	ASSPTPLTGQRNEQY
TRBV30	.	TRBD1	AWKPGQATLNYGYT
TRBV3-1/TRBV3-2	.	.	ASSQKVTGGTEAF
TRBV5-1	.	.	ASSFGTGIDTQY
TRBV18	.	.	ASSLRSDNSPLH
TRBV7-3	.	TRBD2	ASSPYSSGNTDTQY
TRBV7-8	.	TRBD1	ASSVNRGRLGGYT
TRBV5-1	.	TRBD1	ASSLAGGQAYEQY
TRBV7-8	.	TRBD1	ASSPRSRDRVGNEQY
TRBV9	once	TRBD2	ASSGGLAGVYEQY
TRBV5-1	.	TRBD1	ASSLEGGSNSPLH
TRBV5-1	.	TRBD2	ASSRGGTSGNEQF
TRBV4-3	.	.	ASSRRGTGGTEAF
TRBV5-5	few	TRBD1	ASSMTGVRDTEAF
TRBV28	.	TRBD1	ASRTTGGFGYT
TRBV11-3	.	.	ASSLGRGTGELF
TRBV10-2	.	TRBD1	ASRTGTGVIQPQH
TRBV4-1	.	TRBD1	ASSQPRGTGAYEQY
TRBV2	.	TRBD1	ASKPTGTGGREQY
TRBV18	.	.	ASSRTTGLFYEQY
TRBV7-8	.	TRBD1	ASSFQGAEY
TRBV12-3/TRBV12-4	.	.	ASSYRPGEKLF
TRBV29-1	.	.	SVLERSNQPQH
TRBV28	.	TRBD1	ASSERMVPGQFYSNQPQH
TRBV6-1	.	.	ASSEVNSLISEQY
TRBV10-3	.	TRBD1	AISRTGGSREQY
TRBV6-6	.	TRBD1	ASRGQGAGETEAF
TRBV4-2	.	.	ASSQAPGGGDCYT
TRBV28	once	.	ASRSREPGTEAF
TRBV29-1	.	.	SVGVRRGGGPVEQY
TRBV24-1	.	TRBD1	ATSPGGTGRYEQY
TRBV27	few	TRBD1	ASGTGLGNEQF
TRBV4-3	.	TRBD1	ASSQDRTGSTPLH
TRBV4-3	.	TRBD1	ASSQGNRGTEQY
TRBV27	.	.	ASSFVGISTDTQY
TRBV28	.	.	ASSLTRGEQY
TRBV27	few	TRBD1	ASSAVGQGNQPQH
TRBV9	.	TRBD2	ASSVGASGSARNEQF
TRBV11-2	few	.	ASSLQGVRETQY
TRBV9	few	.	ASSVVGVSRSYNEQF
TRBV7-2	.	TRBD1	ASSLGDRPNYGYT
TRBV5-4	.	.	ASSSTDSGNTIY
TRBV11-2	.	TRBD1	ASSGTGESGNTIY
TRBV9	.	.	ASSVAPGVGRSDTQY